This entry describes one T cell receptor (beta chain). Its matching antigen is unknown. This record belongs to a study of early stage breast cancer tumors. Overall study: Most invasive tumors, twelve of 16, were ER+/PR+/HER2-.

Profiled with immunoSEQ multiplex PCR; TCRdb holds only in-frame clones, not every one. The sample carries tens of thousands of clones, 60% to 85% recorded once. Findings and caveats of the study: In about 90% of the 16 patients, blood comparison separated tumor from normal breast. Bulk DNA sequencing of unsorted cells missed chain pairing and markers.

V lost 3 bases, J lost 4 bases, and 5 bases stayed unmatched. CDR1 SGHTA and CDR2 FQGNSA come from the germline V gene. The CDR3 length is 14 residues. This TCR came from a person in their twenties or thirties with breast cancer. The rearrangement uses TRBV7-2 and TRBJ1-1, with TRBD1 identical over 7 bases. Sequencing was done on a sample of blood. CDR3 DNA: TGTGCCAGCAGCTTGACAGGGATTATCACTGAAGCTTTCTTT. Protein: CASSLTGIITEAFF.